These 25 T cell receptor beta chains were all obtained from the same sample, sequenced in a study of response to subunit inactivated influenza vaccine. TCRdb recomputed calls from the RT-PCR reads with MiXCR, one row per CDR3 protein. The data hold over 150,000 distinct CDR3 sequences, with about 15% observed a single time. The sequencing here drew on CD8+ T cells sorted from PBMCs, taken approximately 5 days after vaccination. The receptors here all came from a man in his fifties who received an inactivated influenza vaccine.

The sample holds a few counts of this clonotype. Written as DNA, the CDR3 is TGCGCCAGCAGCCAAGACGGGCAGGGCAGGATGGAGACCCAGTACTTC. Encoded protein: CASSQDGQGRMETQYF. This sequence joins TRBV4-3 and TRBJ2-5, with D possibly matching TRBD1 (5 bases). The V gene lost 0 bases and the J gene lost 5 bases, with 16 bases spanning the gap. The CDR3 totals 16 residues. In germline, CDR1 is LGHNA, CDR2 YSLEER.

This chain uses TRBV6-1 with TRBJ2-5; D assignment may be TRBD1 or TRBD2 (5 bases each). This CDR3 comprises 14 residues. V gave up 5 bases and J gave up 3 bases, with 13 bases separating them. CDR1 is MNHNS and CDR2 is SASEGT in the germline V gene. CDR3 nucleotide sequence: TGTGCCAGCAGTCCCCCCGGGGCTAAAGAGACCCAGTACTTC. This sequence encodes CASSPPGAKETQYF.

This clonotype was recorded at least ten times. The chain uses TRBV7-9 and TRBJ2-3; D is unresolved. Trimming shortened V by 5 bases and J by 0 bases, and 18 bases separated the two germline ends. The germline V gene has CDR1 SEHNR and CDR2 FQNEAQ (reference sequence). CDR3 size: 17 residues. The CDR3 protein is CASSDFSKDGSTDTQYF. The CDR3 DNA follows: TGTGCCAGCAGCGACTTCTCCAAGGACGGAAGCACAGATACGCAGTATTTT.

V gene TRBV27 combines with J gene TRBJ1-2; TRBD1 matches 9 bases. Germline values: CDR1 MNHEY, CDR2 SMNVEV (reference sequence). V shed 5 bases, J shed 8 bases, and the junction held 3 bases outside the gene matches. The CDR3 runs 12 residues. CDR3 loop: CASSGTGYGYTF. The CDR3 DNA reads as TGTGCCAGCAGTGGGACAGGGTACGGCTACACCTTC.

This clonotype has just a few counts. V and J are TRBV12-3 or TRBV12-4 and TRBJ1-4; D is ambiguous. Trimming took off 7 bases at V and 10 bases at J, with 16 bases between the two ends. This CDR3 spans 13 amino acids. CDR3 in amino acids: CASTAPGQGKLFF. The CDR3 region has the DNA TGTGCCAGCACCGCCCCCGGCCAAGGAAAACTGTTTTTT.

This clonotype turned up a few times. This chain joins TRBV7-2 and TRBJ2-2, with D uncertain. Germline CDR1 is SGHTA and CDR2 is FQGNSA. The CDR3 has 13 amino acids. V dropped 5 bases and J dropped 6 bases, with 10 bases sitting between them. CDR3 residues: CASSPRVAGELFF. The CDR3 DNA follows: TGTGCCAGCAGCCCTAGGGTCGCCGGGGAGCTGTTTTTT.

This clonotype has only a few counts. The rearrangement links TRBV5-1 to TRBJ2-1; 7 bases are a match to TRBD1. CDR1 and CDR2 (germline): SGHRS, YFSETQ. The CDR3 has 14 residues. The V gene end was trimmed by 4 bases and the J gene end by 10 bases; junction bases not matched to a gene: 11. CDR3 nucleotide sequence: TGCGCCAGCAGCCGCGACCACAGGGGTTTAGAGCAGTTCTTC. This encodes CASSRDHRGLEQFF.

Here the CDR3 DNA reads TGTGCCATCAGGGACGACACCGGGGAGCTGTTTTTT. This gives the protein CAIRDDTGELFF. This chain uses TRBV10-3 with TRBJ2-2, with D hard to call. The CDR3 is made up of 12 amino acids. Trimming shortened V by 6 bases and J by 3 bases, and 5 bases separated the two germline ends. The V gene's germline CDR1 is ENHRY and CDR2 SYGVKD.

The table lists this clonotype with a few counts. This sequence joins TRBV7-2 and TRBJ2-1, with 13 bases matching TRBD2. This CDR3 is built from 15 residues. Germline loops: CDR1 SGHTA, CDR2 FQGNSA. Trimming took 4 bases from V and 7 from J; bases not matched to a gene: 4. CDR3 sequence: CASSWTSGGLNEQFF. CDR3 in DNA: TGTGCCAGCAGCTGGACTAGCGGGGGTTTGAATGAGCAGTTCTTC.

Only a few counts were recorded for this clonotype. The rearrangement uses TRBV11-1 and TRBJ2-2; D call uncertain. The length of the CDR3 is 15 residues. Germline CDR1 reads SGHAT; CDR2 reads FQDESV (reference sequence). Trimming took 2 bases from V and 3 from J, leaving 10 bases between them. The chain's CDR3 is CASSLTPAYTGELFF. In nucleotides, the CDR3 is TGTGCCAGCAGCTTAACACCAGCTTACACCGGGGAGCTGTTTTTT.

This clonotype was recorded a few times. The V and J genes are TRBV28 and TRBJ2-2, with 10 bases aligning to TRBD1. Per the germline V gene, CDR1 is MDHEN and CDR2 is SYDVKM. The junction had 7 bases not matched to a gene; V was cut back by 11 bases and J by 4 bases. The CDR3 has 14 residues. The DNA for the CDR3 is TGTGCCGTAGGGACAGGGGTTCGCACCGGGGAGCTGTTTTTT. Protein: CAVGTGVRTGELFF.

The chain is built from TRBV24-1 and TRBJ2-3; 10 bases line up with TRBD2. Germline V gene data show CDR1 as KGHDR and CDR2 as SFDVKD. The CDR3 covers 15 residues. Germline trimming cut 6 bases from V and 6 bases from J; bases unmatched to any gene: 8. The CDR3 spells CATSPLAGGGDTQYF. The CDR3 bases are TGTGCCACCAGTCCATTAGCGGGAGGCGGGGATACGCAGTATTTT.

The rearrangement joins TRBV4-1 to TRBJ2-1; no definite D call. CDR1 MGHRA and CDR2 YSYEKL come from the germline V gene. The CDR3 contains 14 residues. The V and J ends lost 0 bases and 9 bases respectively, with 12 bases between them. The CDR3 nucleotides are TGCGCCAGCAGCCAAGATAGGACGGAAAGTGAGCAGTTCTTC. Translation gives CASSQDRTESEQFF.

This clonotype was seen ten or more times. CDR3 region: CSAGLAGGPYNEQFF. The CDR3 nucleotides read TGCAGCGCGGGTCTGGCGGGAGGGCCCTACAATGAGCAGTTCTTC. The chain carries TRBV29-1 and TRBJ2-1, with TRBD2 matching over 9 bases. CDR3 length: 15 amino acids. Germline assignment: CDR1 SQVTM and CDR2 ANQGSEA. V was clipped by 7 bases and J by 2 bases; unmatched bases: 9.

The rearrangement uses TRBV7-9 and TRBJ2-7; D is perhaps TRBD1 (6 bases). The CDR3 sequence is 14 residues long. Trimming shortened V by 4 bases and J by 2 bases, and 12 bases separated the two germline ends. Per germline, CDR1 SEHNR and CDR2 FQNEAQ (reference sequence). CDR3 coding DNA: TGTGCCAGCAGCTCCCGGGACAATGCCTACGAGCAGTACTTC. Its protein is CASSSRDNAYEQYF.

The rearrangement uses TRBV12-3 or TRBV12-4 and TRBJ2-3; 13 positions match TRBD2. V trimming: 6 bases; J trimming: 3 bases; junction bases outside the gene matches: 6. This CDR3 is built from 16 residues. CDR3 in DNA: TGTGCCAGCAGCCCTGGGACTAGCGGGATTACAGATACGCAGTATTTT. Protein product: CASSPGTSGITDTQYF.

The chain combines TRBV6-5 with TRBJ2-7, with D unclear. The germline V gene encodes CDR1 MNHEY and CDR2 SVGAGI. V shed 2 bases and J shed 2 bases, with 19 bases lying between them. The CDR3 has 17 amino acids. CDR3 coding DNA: TGTGCCAGCAGTTACCTGCAGGTTCCCCAGCCACCCTACGAGCAGTACTTC. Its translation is CASSYLQVPQPPYEQYF.

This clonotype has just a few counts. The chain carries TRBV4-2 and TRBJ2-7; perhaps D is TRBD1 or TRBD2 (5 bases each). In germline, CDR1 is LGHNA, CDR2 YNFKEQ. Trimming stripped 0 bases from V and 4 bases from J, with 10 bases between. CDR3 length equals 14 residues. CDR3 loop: CASSQDLGGYEQYF. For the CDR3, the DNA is TGTGCCAGCAGCCAAGATCTTGGGGGTTACGAGCAGTACTTC.

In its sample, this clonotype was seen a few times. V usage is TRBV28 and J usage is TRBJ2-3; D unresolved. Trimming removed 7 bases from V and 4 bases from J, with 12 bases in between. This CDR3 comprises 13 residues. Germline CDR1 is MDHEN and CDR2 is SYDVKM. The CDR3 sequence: CASNYGYSDTQYF. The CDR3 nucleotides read TGTGCCAGCAACTACGGGTATTCAGATACGCAGTATTTT.

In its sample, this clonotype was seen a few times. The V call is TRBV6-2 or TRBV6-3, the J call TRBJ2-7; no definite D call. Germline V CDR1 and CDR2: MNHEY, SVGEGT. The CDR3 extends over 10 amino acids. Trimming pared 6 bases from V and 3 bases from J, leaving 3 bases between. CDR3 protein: CASSNYEQYF. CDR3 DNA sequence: TGTGCCAGCAGCAACTACGAGCAGTACTTC.

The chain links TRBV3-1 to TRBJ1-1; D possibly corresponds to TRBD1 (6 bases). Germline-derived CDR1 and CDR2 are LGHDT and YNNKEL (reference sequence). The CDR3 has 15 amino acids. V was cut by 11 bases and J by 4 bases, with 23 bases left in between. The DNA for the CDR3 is TGTGCCTCCACCCACCACCTAAAAGGGGGCACTGAAGCTTTCTTT. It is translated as CASTHHLKGGTEAFF. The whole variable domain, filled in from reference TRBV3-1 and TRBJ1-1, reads DTAVSQTPKYLVTQMGNDKSIKCEQNLGHDTMYWYKQDSKKFLKIMFSYNNKELIINETVPNRFSPKSPDKAHLNLHINSLELGDSAVYFCASTHHLKGGTEAFFGQGTRLTVV.

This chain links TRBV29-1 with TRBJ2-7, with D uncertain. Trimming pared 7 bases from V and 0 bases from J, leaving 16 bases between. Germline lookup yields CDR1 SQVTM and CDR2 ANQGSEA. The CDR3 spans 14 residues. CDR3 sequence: CSALLEMTSYEQYF. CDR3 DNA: TGCAGCGCCCTTTTGGAGATGACCTCCTACGAGCAGTACTTC.

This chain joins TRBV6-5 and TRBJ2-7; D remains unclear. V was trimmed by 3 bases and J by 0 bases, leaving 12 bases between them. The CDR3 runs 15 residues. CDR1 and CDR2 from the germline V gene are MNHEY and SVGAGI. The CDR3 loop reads CASSYDGPSSYEQYF. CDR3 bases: TGTGCCAGCAGTTATGACGGCCCGAGCTCCTACGAGCAGTACTTC.

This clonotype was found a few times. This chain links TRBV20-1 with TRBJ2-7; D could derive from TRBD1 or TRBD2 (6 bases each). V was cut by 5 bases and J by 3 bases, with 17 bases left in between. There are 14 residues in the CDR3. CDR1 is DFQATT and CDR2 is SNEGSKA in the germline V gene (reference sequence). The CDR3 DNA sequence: TGCAGTGCTGACGACAGGACTAACGACTACGAGCAGTACTTC. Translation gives CSADDRTNDYEQYF.

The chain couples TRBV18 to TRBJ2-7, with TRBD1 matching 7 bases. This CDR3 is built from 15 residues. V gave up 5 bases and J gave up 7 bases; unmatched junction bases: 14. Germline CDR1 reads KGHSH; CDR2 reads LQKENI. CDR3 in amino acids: CASSGPGQLRGEQYF. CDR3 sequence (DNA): TGTGCCAGCTCAGGTCCGGGACAGCTACGTGGGGAGCAGTACTTC.